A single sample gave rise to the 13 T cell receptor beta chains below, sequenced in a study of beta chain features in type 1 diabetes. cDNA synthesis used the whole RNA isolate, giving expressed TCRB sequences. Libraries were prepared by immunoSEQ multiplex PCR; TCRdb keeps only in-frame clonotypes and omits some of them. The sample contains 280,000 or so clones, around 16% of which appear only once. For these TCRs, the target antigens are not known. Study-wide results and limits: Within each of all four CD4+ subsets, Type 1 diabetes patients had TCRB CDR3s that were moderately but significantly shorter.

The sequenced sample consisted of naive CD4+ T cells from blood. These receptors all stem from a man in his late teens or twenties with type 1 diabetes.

The CDR3 DNA follows: TGTGCCAGCAGCTTCGGACAGGGCAATGAAAAACTGTTTTTT. Protein product: CASSFGQGNEKLFF. The gene calls are TRBV5-6 and TRBJ1-4; TRBD1 aligns across 8 bases. CDR1 SGHDT and CDR2 YYEEEE come from the germline V gene. The CDR3 is 14 amino acids. Trimming cost V 2 bases and J 5 bases; bases outside gene matches: 2.

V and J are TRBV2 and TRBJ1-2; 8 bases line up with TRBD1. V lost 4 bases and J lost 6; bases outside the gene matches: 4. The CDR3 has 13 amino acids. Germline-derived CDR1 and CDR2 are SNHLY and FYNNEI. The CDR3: CASSASDRDGYTF. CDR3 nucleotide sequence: TGTGCCAGCAGTGCCTCGGACAGGGATGGCTACACCTTC.

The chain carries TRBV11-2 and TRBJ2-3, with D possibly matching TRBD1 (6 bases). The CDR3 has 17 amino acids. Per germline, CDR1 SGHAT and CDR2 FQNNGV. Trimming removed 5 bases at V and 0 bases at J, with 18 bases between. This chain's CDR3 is CASSPPDRFTSTDTQYF. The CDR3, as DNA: TGTGCCAGCAGCCCCCCGGACAGATTTACTAGCACAGATACGCAGTATTTT.

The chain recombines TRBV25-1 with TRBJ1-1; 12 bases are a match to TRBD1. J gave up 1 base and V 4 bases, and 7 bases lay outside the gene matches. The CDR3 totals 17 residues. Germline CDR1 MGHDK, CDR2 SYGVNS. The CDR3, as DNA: TGTGCCAGCAGTGGAACACCGGGACAGGGGGCGAACACTGAAGCTTTCTTT. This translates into CASSGTPGQGANTEAFF.

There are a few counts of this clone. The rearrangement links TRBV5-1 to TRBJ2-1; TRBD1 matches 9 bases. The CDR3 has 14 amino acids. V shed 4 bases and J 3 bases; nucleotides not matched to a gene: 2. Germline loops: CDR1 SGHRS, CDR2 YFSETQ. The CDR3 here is CASSQTGGYNEQFF. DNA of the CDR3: TGCGCCAGCAGCCAGACAGGGGGCTACAATGAGCAGTTCTTC. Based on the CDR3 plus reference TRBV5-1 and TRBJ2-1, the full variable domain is KAGVTQTPRYLIKTRGQQVTLSCSPISGHRSVSWYQQTPGQGLQFLFEYFSETQRNKGNFPGRFSGRQFSNSRSEMNVSTLELGDSALYLCASSQTGGYNEQFFGPGTRLTVL.

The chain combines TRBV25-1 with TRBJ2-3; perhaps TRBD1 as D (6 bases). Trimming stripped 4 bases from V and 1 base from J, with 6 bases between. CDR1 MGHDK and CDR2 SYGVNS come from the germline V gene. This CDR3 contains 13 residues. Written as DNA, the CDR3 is TGTGCCAGCAGTGGGACAGGCACAGATACGCAGTATTTT. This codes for CASSGTGTDTQYF.

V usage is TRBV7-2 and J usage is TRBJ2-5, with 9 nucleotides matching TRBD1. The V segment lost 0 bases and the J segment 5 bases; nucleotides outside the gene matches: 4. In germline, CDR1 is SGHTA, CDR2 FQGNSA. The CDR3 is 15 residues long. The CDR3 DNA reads TGTGCCAGCAGCTTAGCGGGGACAGGGAAGGAGACCCAGTACTTC. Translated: CASSLAGTGKETQYF.

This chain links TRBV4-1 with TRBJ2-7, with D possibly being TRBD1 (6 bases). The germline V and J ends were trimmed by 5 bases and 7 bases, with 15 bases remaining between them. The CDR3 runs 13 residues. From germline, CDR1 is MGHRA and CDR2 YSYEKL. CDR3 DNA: TGCGCCAGCAGCGACGGGACACCAAGGGAGCAGTACTTC. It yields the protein CASSDGTPREQYF.

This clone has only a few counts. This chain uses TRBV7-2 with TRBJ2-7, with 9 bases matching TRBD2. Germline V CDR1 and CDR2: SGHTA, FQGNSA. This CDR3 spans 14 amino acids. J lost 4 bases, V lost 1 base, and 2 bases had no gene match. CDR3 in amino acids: CASSLVAGDYEQYF. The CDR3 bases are TGTGCCAGCAGCTTAGTAGCGGGAGATTACGAGCAGTACTTC.

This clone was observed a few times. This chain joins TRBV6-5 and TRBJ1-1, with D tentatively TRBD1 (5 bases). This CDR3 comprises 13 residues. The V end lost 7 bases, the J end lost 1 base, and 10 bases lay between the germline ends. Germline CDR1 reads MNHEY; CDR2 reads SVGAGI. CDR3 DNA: TGTGCCAGCATTAGGACAAAGAACACTGAAGCTTTCTTT. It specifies CASIRTKNTEAFF.

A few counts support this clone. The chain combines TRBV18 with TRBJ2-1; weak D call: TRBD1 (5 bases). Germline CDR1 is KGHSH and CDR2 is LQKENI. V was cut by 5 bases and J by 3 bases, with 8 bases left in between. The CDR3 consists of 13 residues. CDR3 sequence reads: CASSDSRYNEQFF. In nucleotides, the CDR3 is TGTGCCAGCTCAGACAGCCGCTACAATGAGCAGTTCTTC.

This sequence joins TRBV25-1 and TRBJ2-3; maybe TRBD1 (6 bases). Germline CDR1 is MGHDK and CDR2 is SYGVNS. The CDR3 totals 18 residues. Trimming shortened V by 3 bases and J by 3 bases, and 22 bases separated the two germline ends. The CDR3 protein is CASSDLTTQGLPTDTQYF. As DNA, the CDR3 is TGTGCCAGCAGTGATCTCACGACACAGGGATTACCGACAGATACGCAGTATTTT.

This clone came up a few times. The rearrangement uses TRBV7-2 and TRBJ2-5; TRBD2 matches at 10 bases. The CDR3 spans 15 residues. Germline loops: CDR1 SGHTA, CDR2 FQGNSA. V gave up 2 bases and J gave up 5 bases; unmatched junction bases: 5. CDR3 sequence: CASSLKAGGPETQYF. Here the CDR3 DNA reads TGTGCCAGCAGCTTAAAAGCGGGGGGGCCTGAGACCCAGTACTTC.